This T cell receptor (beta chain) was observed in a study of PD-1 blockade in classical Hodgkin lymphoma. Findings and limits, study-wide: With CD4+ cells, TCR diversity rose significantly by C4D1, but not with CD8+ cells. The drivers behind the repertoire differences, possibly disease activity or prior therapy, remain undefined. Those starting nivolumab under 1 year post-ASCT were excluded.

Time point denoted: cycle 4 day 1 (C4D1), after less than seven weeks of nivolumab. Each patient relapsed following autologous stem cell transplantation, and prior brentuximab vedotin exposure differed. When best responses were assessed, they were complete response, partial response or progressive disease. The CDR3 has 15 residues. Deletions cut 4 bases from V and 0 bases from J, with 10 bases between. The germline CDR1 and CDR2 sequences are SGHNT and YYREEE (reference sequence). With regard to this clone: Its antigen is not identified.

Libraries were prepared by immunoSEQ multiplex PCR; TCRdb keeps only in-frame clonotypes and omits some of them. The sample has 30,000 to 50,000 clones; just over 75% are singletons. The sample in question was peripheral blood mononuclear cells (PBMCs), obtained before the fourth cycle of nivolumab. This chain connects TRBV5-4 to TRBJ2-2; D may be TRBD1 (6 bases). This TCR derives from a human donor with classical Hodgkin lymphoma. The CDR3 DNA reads TGTGCCAGCAGCCAAGGACAGCCGAACACCGGGGAGCTGTTTTTT. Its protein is CASSQGQPNTGELFF. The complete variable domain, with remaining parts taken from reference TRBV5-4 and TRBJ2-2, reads ETGVTQSPTHLIKTRGQQVTLRCSSQSGHNTVSWYQQALGQGPQFIFQYYREEENGRGNFPPRFSGLQFPNYSSELNVNALELDDSALYLCASSQGQPNTGELFFGEGSRLTVL.